The subject of this entry is one T cell receptor beta chain. A read error may produce the germline difference seen at one junction end. The same CDR3 can be traced to other DNA sequences in this sample. TCRdb keeps only in-frame clones here, not all; method: immunoSEQ multiplex PCR. This sample has around 84,000 clones, with about 87% found just once. The CDR3 spans 18 residues. CDR1 and CDR2 from the germline V gene are SGHNT and YYREEE (reference sequence). These data come from a study of blood T cell repertoires in COVID-19. The source material was peripheral blood. The rearrangement uses TRBV5-4 and TRBJ1-5; 7 bases are a match to TRBD1. The receptor was isolated from a man older than 75 with active or convalescent COVID-19. The CDR3 protein is CASSLGGGACYSNQPQHF. In nucleotides, the CDR3 is TGTGCTAGCAGCTTGGGAGGGGGCGCTTGTTATAGCAATCAGCCCCAGCATTTT.